Described below is a single TCR beta chain sequence and its context. Its antigen remains unknown. Original data processing: A per-sample median of about 96,000 TCRs was observed, with counts ranging from about 23,224 to 690,600. TCRdb re-called the RACE reads through MiXCR, storing one row per CDR3 protein. V and J calls and clone size were set by TCRdb, not the authors. This sample has about 180,000 distinct CDR3 sequences, with 25% to 30% found just once. Indicated time point: pre-sensitization, week 0. Treatment of the sample: therapeutic diphenylcyclopropenone sensitization with weekly scalp DPC. The study extracted total RNA from unfractionated whole blood. The sample belongs to a study of human T cells and chemical hapten exposure. Findings of the study overall: The formation of large CDR3 similarity clusters by expanded TCRs significantly exceeded that of controls.

CDR1 is MDHEN and CDR2 is SYDVKM in the germline V gene. There are 18 residues in the CDR3. The ends were cut back, 7 bases at V and 1 base at J, with 26 bases in the middle. The input for sequencing was whole blood, taken in connection with sensitization to the hapten diphenylcyclopropenone (DPC). The source of this sequence is a woman in her 30s with alopecia areata. Some clones in this sample may be carry-over from other donors' samples. This sequence joins TRBV28 and TRBJ2-7, with D perhaps assigned TRBD1 or TRBD2 (5 bases each). For the CDR3, the DNA is TGTGCCAGCAACGGCCGGGACGGTCGTTGGGTCCATTCCTACGAGCAGTACTTC. Translating gives CASNGRDGRWVHSYEQYF.